This T cell receptor beta chain comes out of a study of beta chain features in type 1 diabetes. Trimming removed 0 bases from V and 4 bases from J, with 9 bases in between. The germline V gene has CDR1 LGHNA and CDR2 YNFKEQ. This CDR3 is 14 amino acids long. Expressed TCRB transcripts were sequenced because the isolated RNA had all been reverse transcribed beforehand. TCRdb's table, derived via immunoSEQ multiplex PCR, lists solely in-frame clones and lacks some. There are 240,000 or so clones in the sample; around 20% occur only once, and around 0.03% lies in the top ten. Findings and limits, study-wide: Type 1 diabetes patients had TCRB CDR3s that were shorter (moderately but significantly so) in all four CD4+ subsets.

The table lists this clone with a few counts. Its antigen remains unidentified. The chain joins TRBV4-2 to TRBJ1-1; tentative D call: TRBD1 (6 bases). The specimen was naive CD4+ T cells from blood. The sequence was obtained from a woman aged 40-49 years with type 1 diabetes. The CDR3 DNA follows: TGTGCCAGCAGCCAAGAAAACAGGGTCACTGAAGCTTTCTTT. Protein sequence: CASSQENRVTEAFF.